This T cell receptor beta chain was identified in a study of T cell responses to AZD1222 COVID-19 vaccine. Study information: Second doses that came at about 4 or about 12 weeks were put together. Findings and limits, study-wide: There were mostly white British donors and more females than males, and clonal diversity was possibly underestimated. Spike regions recognized by vaccine-associated CD4 TCRs spanned the protein, led by 160-218 and 743-854.

To note about this clone: Its antigen is unidentified.

The protocol was immunoSEQ multiplex PCR, while the TCRdb copy is restricted to in-frame clones and leaves out a portion. The data show more than 110,000 clones, with just over 85% seen just once and about 3.5% held by the top ten. V dropped 7 bases and J dropped 7 bases, with 16 bases sitting between them. CDR3 length: 13 amino acids. The germline V gene has CDR1 LNHDA and CDR2 SQIVND (reference sequence). Source: peripheral blood, taken on day 0 of AZD1222 vaccination. The J gene is TRBJ1-1, the V gene TRBV19; tentative D call: TRBD1 (5 bases). This clonotype was sampled from an adult in good health. This chain's CDR3 is CASTPERGREAFF. CDR3 DNA: TGTGCCAGTACCCCGGAACGGGGACGTGAAGCTTTCTTT.